The 10 T cell receptor beta chains below were found in one sample sequenced in a study of regulatory T cells in long-lasting Graves disease. Regarding time point: newly diagnosed GD, antithyroid drugs for less than 3 months. The authors made the TCR library using RNA they extracted from PBMCs. Construction of TCR beta libraries relied on iRepertoire HTBI primers and on Arm-PCR targeting CDR3 regions. TCRdb recomputed calls from the multiplex PCR reads with MiXCR, one row per CDR3 protein. The table has roughly 220,000 distinct CDR3 sequences, approximately 16% seen once. Specimen: peripheral blood mononuclear cells (PBMCs), collected at new diagnosis, from a patient treated with antithyroid drugs. These receptors were collected from a female donor with Graves disease.

A remark on this clonotype: This likely stems from a read error, as it lies one base from a far larger clone. The chain links TRBV20-1 to TRBJ2-1, with D unclear. The V gene's germline CDR1 is DFQATT and CDR2 SNEGSKA (reference sequence). The ends were cut back, 5 bases at V and 10 bases at J, with 15 bases in the middle. The CDR3 length is 12 residues. In DNA, the CDR3 is TGCAGTGCTGGCGGAAACCCCTACGAGCAGTTCTTC. It translates to CSAGGNPYEQFF.

The table lists this clonotype with many counts. The chain recombines TRBV5-5 with TRBJ2-3; no clear D gene. CDR1 is SGHKS, CDR2 YYEKEE, per germline (reference sequence). The V and J ends lost 2 bases and 3 bases respectively, with 13 bases between them. CDR3 length: 15 residues. CDR3 bases: TGTGCCAGCAGCTTTCTCGTACTTGGGACAGATACGCAGTATTTT. Translated, it gives CASSFLVLGTDTQYF.

For this clonotype: This clone may be a read error of a much larger clone one base away. The rearrangement joins TRBV11-2 to TRBJ1-4; D is uncertain. Germline V lookup: CDR1 SGHAT, CDR2 FQNNGV. The CDR3 length is 14 residues. The CDR3 DNA reads as TGTGCCAGCAGCCCGACCATAACTAATGGAAAACTGTTTTTT. Residues: CASSPTITNGKLFF.

This clonotype was observed at least ten times. V and J are TRBV6-1 and TRBJ1-5; no reliable D call. The germline gives CDR1 MNHNS, CDR2 SASEGT. The V end was cut by 6 bases, the J end by 3 bases, with 12 bases between. The CDR3 is made up of 14 amino acids. This chain's CDR3 is CASRSLTNNQPQHF. Here the CDR3 DNA reads TGTGCCAGCAGGAGTCTTACTAACAATCAGCCCCAGCATTTT.

This clonotype has at least ten counts. The CDR3 DNA reads as TGCAGTGCCCAGTCAGGGTCGCGACACACCGGGGAGCTGTTTTTT. It specifies CSAQSGSRHTGELFF. This chain links TRBV20-1 with TRBJ2-2; D may be TRBD1 (5 bases). Germline V CDR1 and CDR2: DFQATT, SNEGSKA (reference sequence). V dropped 6 bases and J dropped 3 bases, with 17 bases sitting between them. The CDR3 spans 15 residues.

This clonotype has just one count. The V gene is TRBV28, the J gene TRBJ2-1, with 16 bases that match TRBD2. Trimming took 3 bases from V and 10 from J; bases not matched to a gene: 9. The CDR3 extends over 17 amino acids. Looked up from germline, CDR1 is MDHEN and CDR2 is SYDVKM. Here the CDR3 reads CASSFGTSGRAGYEQFF. CDR3 coding DNA: TGTGCCAGCAGTTTCGGGACTAGCGGGAGGGCCGGGTACGAGCAGTTCTTC.

This clonotype occurred many times. The rearrangement uses TRBV6-2 or TRBV6-3 and TRBJ2-1; D is undetermined. Germline loops: CDR1 MNHEY, CDR2 SVGEGT. The V gene lost 8 bases and the J gene lost 6 bases, with 8 bases spanning the gap. The CDR3 runs to 11 residues. CDR3 coding DNA: TGTGCCAGCGAGAATGTCAATGAGCAGTTCTTC. This sequence encodes CASENVNEQFF.

In this sample, this clonotype turned up many times. V usage is TRBV3-1 and J usage is TRBJ2-7; 8 nucleotides align to TRBD2. V shed 1 base and J 5 bases; nucleotides not matched to a gene: 10. Germline V gene data show CDR1 as LGHDT and CDR2 as YNNKEL (reference sequence). CDR3 size: 16 residues. CDR3 nucleotides: TGTGCCAGCAGCCAAGTAAGCGGGAGTCGGGAGAACGAGCAGTACTTC. Protein: CASSQVSGSRENEQYF.

This clonotype was detected ten times or more. The chain uses TRBV11-2 and TRBJ2-2, with a tentative D call TRBD1 (6 bases). This CDR3 spans 15 amino acids. The V and J ends lost 9 bases and 7 bases respectively, with 21 bases between them. Germline V gene lookup returns CDR1 SGHAT and CDR2 FQNNGV. DNA of the CDR3: TGTGCCAGTGATTGGGCAGGGGAAGTTGGCGGGGAGCTGTTTTTT. It translates to CASDWAGEVGGELFF.

This clonotype was counted many times. The V and J genes are TRBV14 and TRBJ1-2; no clear D. Trimming stripped 2 bases from V and 8 bases from J, with 12 bases between. The CDR3 length is 13 residues. Germline V gene data show CDR1 as SGHDN and CDR2 as FVKESK. The CDR3 loop is CASSQSYVSGYTF. The CDR3 DNA follows: TGTGCCAGCAGCCAAAGTTACGTGAGCGGCTACACCTTC.